These 3 T cell receptor beta chains were sequenced from one sample in a study of response to subunit inactivated influenza vaccine. TCRdb ran MiXCR on the RT-PCR reads and lists one entry per CDR3 protein. Of about 520,000 distinct CDR3 sequences in the sample, approximately 7.7% were seen once. The source was PBMCs from blood, collected about 23 months after vaccination. The receptors here all came from a man between 50 and 75 years old who received an inactivated influenza vaccine.

This chain connects TRBV19 to TRBJ2-1; TRBD1 or TRBD2 may be the D gene (6 bases each). Between the trimmed V and J ends, which lost 9 bases and 2 bases, there was a span of 17 bases. CDR1 is LNHDA, CDR2 SQIVND, per germline (reference sequence). The CDR3 length is 15 residues. CDR3 residues: CASQYDRRAYNEQFF. In DNA, the CDR3 is TGTGCCAGCCAGTACGACAGGAGGGCCTACAATGAGCAGTTCTTC.

This clonotype was observed many times. J is TRBJ2-1 and V is TRBV6-2 or TRBV6-3, with a tentative D call TRBD2 (5 bases). This CDR3 spans 15 amino acids. Germline V gene sequence: CDR1 MNHEY, CDR2 SVGEGT. Trimming removed 6 bases from V and 2 bases from J, with 14 bases in between. CDR3 residues: CASRRAGEPYNEQFF. CDR3 DNA: TGTGCCAGCAGGCGGGCCGGGGAACCCTACAATGAGCAGTTCTTC.

This clonotype turned up a few times. The CDR3 loop is CASSIWTGYNEQFF. The CDR3 DNA reads TGTGCCAGTAGTATCTGGACCGGCTACAATGAGCAGTTCTTC. This chain links TRBV19 with TRBJ2-1; D not resolved. The CDR3 covers 14 residues. The germline V gene encodes CDR1 LNHDA and CDR2 SQIVND (reference sequence). Trimming cost V 3 bases and J 3 bases, with 9 bases left between them.